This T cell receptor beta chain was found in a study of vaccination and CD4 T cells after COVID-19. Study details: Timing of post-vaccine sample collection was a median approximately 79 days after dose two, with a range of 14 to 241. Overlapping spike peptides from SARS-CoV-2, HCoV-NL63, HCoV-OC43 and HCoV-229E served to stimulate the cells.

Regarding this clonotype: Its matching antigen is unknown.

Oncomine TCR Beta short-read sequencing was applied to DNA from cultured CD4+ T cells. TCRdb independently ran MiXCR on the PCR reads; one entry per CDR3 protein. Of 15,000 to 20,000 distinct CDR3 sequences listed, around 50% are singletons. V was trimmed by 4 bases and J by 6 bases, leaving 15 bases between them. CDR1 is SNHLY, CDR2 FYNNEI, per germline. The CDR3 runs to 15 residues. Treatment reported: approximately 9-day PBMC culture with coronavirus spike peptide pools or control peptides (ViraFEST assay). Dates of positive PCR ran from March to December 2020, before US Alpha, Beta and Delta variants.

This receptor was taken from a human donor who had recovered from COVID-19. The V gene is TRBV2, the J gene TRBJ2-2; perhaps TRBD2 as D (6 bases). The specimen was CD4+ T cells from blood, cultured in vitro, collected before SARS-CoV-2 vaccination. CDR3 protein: CASSVEGSTSGELFF. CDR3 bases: TGTGCCAGCAGTGTGGAGGGGTCAACGTCCGGGGAGCTGTTTTTT.